The T cell receptor beta chain described here comes from a study of T cells in Graves' hyperthyroidism and ophthalmopathy. The investigators amplified TCR beta CDR3 regions from RNA transcripts. Researchers ran a first-round RT-PCR on the TCR CDR3 using the HTBI primer set. TCRdb used MiXCR to reprocess the multiplex PCR reads, holding one entry per CDR3 protein. The data contain approximately 330,000 distinct CDR3 sequences, roughly 20% of them singletons. V dropped 1 base and J dropped 3 bases, with 11 bases sitting between them. The CDR3 covers 15 residues. Germline values: CDR1 SGHVS, CDR2 FQNEAQ. The table lists this clonotype with a few counts.

The sequence was collected from a woman aged 45-65 years with Graves' hyperthyroidism. Input material: blood. V is TRBV7-8 and J is TRBJ2-3, with no clear D. Here the CDR3 reads CASSLGDTKTDTQYF. In DNA, the CDR3 is TGTGCCAGCAGCTTAGGAGACACCAAGACAGATACGCAGTATTTT.